This entry concerns a single T cell receptor beta chain. This clone was seen a few times. Its specific antigen is unknown. No clone much larger than this one lies a single base away; base qualities are absent. TCRbeta CDR3 regions were amplified from genomic DNA using the immunoSEQ Assay, a bias-controlled multiplex PCR. The paper's data handling went like this. The number of nucleated cells in each sample was estimated by amplification of reference gene primers within the assay. Sequence reads were collapsed and filtered to measure the absolute abundance of every unique TCRbeta CDR3 rearrangement. Productive Simpson clonality was computed per sample as the square root of Simpson's diversity index over productive rearrangements. Not all clones reach the TCRdb copy of this immuneACCESS table, which keeps in-frame sequences only. Checked studies attribute under half of the gap to unresolved V genes and leave the rest unexplained. The V and J calls and the clone size are those of that table, but D and trimming were determined from the DNA. In all, the sample holds some 75,000 clones, and 75% to 90% of those were seen once. Over 10% of the sample lies in the top ten.

The cysteine opens and the phenylalanine closes a CDR3 of 15 amino acids. The only DNA kept is the CDR3, 45 bases in frame from the first base. The germline V gene (reference sequence) provides CDR1 GTSNPN and CDR2 SVGIG. Germline trimming amounts to 7 bases on V and 5 bases on J, with 8 as the count of junction bases outside the gene matches. This entry is derived from a study of blood T cell repertoires in COVID-19 (TCRdb year 2020). Study-level background: Collaborator samples came from the United States, Italy and Spain and covered acute and convalescent phases of COVID-19. The material from the prospective study consisted of cDNA or gDNA derived from T cells, B-cell-depleted T cells, or PBMCs. Deeply sampled blood TCRbeta repertoires from subjects exposed to, actively infected with, or recovered from COVID-19 were included in the dataset. A freely available public database, intended as a resource for researchers studying the immune response to SARS-CoV-2, is where the repertoires were released. The samples were drawn from the first 160 participants of the ongoing ImmuneRACE study and from over 950 subjects provided by 6 global collaborators. The sample metadata nearly always contained a de-identified subject ID, COVID-19 status, age in years and sex. HLA class I and class II types, where available, came from metadata supplied by the sample provider rather than from assay-based typing.

One collaborating source in Seattle enrolled patients while the patients were actively infected and followed the patients over time throughout the course of disease. The collaborating institutions used their own protocols to collect whole blood in K2EDTA tubes. For TCRbeta analysis, collaborator samples were shipped as frozen whole blood, as isolated PBMCs, or as DNA extracted from either sample type. Overall study outcomes, separate from this receptor: The quantity of clinical and demographic metadata differed by source and by participant and was supplied without curation.

Material: peripheral blood. The sequence came from a man aged 50 to 60 with COVID-19, enrolled during active disease. In this chain, TRBV30 is recombined with TRBJ2-2, and TRBD1 aligns with 12 junction nucleotides. The DNA sequence reads TGTGCCTTGGGGGACAGGGGGCTTAGAACCGGGGAGCTGTTTTTT. Its translation reads: CALGDRGLRTGELFF.